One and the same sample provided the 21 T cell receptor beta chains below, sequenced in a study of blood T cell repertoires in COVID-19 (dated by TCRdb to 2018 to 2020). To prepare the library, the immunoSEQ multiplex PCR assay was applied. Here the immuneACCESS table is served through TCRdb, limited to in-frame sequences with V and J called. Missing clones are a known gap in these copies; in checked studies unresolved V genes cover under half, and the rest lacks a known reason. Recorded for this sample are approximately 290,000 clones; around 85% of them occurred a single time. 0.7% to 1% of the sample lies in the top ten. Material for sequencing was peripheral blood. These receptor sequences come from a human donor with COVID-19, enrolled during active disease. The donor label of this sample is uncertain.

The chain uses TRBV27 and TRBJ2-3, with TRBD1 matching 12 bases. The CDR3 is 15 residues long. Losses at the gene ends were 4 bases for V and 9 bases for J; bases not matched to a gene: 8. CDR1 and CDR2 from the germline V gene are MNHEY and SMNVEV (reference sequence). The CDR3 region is CASSSTGTGGRTQYF. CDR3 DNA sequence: TGTGCCAGCAGTTCGACCGGGACAGGGGGCCGAACGCAGTATTTT.

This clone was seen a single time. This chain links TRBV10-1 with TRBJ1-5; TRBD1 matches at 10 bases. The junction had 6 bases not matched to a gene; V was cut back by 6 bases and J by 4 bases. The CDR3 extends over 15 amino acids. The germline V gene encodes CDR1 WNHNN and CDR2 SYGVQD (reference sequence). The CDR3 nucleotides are TGCGCCAGCAGAGGGGACAGGGGTTGGAATCAGCCCCAGCATTTT. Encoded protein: CASRGDRGWNQPQHF.

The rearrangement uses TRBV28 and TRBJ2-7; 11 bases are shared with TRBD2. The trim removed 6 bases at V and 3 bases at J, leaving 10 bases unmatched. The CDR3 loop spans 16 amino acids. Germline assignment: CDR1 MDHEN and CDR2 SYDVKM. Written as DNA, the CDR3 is TGTGCCAGCAGCCCCACAGGACTAGCGGGTTTCTACGAGCAGTACTTC. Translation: CASSPTGLAGFYEQYF.

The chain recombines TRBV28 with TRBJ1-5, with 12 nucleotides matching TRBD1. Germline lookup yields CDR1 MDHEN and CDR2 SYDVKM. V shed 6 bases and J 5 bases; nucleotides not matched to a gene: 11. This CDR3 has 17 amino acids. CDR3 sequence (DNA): TGTGCCAGCAGCTCCCAGGGGACAGGGGGCGACGATCAGCCCCAGCATTTT. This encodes CASSSQGTGGDDQPQHF.

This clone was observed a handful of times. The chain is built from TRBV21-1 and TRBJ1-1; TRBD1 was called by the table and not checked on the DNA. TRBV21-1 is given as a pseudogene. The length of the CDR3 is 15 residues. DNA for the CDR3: TGTGCCAGCGGTGGAATCGGTGGGCCGAACACTGAAGCTTTCTTT. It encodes CASGGIGGPNTEAFF.

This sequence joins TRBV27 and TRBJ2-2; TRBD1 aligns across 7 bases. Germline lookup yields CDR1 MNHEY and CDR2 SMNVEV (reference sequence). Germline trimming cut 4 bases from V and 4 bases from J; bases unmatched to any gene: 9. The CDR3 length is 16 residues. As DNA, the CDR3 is TGTGCCAGCAGTTCTACAGGGGCGTTGGTCACCGGGGAGCTGTTTTTT. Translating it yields CASSSTGALVTGELFF.

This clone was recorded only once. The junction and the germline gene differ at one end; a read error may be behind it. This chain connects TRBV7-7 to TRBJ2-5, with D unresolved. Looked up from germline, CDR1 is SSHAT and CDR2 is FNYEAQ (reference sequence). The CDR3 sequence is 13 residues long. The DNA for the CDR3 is TGTGCTAGCAGCTTTAGACTGGTAGAGACCCAGTACTTC. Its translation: CASSFRLVETQYF.

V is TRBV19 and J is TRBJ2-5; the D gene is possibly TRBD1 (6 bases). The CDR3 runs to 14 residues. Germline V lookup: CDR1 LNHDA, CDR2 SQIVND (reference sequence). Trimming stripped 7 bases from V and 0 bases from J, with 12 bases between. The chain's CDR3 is CASTQQGYQETQYF. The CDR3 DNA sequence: TGTGCCAGTACCCAACAGGGCTACCAAGAGACCCAGTACTTC.

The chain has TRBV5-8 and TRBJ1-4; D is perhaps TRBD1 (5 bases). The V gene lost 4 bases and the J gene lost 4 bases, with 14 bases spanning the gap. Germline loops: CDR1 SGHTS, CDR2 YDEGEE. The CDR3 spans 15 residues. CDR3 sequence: CASSLATAYNEKLFF. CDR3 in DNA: TGTGCCAGCAGCCTAGCGACAGCATATAATGAAAAACTGTTTTTT.

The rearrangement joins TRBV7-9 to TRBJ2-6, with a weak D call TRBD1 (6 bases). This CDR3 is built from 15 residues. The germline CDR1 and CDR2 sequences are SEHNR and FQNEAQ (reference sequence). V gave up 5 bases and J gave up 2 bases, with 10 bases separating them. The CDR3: CASSPRTAGANVLTF. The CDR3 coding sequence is TGTGCCAGCAGCCCCCGGACAGCTGGGGCCAACGTCCTGACTTTC.

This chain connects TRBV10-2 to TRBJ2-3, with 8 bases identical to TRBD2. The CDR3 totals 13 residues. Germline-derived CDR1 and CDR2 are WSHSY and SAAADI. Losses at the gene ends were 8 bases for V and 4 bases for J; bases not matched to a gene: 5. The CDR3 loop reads CASGLAGADTQYF. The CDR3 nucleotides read TGCGCCAGCGGACTAGCTGGTGCAGATACGCAGTATTTT.

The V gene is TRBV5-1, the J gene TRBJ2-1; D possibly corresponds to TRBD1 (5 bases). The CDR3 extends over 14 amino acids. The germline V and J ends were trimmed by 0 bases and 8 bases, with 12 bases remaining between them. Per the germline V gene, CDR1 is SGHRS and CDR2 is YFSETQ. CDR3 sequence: CASSLARTHDEQFF. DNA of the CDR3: TGCGCCAGCAGCTTGGCCCGGACACACGATGAGCAGTTCTTC.

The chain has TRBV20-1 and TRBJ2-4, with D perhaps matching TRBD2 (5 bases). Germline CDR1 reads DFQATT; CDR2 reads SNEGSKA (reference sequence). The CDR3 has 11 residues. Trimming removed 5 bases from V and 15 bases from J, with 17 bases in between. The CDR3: CSAPRAGSSYF. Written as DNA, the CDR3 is TGCAGTGCTCCTCGGGCGGGTTCCTCGTACTTC.

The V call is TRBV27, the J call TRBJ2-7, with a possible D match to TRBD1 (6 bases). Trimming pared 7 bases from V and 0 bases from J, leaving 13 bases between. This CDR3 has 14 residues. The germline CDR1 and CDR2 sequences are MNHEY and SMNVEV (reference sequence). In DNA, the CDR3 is TGTGCCAGCAACCAAGGGGGTAGCTCCTACGAGCAGTACTTC. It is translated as CASNQGGSSYEQYF.

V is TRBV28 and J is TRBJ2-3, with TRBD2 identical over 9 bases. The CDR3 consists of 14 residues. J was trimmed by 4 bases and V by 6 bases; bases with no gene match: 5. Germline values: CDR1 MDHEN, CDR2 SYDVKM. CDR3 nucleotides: TGTGCCAGCAGCCCGACTAGCGGAGCAGATACGCAGTATTTT. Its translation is CASSPTSGADTQYF.

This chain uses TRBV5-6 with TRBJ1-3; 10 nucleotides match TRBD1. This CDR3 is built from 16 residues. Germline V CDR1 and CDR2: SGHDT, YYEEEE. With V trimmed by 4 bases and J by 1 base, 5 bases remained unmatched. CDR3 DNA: TGTGCCAGCAGCCCGGACAGGGGGTTTTCTGGAAACACCATATATTTT. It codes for CASSPDRGFSGNTIYF.

This chain's CDR3 is CSVEAGQGLGEQYF. Here the CDR3 DNA reads TGCAGCGTTGAAGCGGGACAGGGGTTAGGCGAGCAGTACTTC. This sequence joins TRBV29-1 and TRBJ2-7; 10 bases agree with TRBD1. J gave up 6 bases and V 1 base, and 6 bases lay outside the gene matches. The germline CDR1 and CDR2 sequences are SQVTM and ANQGSEA. This CDR3 comprises 14 residues.

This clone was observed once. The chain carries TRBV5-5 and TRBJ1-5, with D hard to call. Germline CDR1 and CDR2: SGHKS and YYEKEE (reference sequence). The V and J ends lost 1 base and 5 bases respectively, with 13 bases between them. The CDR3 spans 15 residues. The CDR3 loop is CASSLYGLGDQPQHF. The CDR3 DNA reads TGTGCCAGCAGCTTGTACGGTCTCGGGGATCAGCCCCAGCATTTT.

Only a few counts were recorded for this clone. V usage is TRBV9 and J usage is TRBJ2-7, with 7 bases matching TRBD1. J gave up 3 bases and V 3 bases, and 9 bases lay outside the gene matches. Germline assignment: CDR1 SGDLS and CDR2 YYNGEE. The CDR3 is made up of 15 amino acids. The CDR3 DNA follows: TGTGCCAGCAGCGCAAGGGACAGAGAACTCTACGAGCAGTACTTC. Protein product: CASSARDRELYEQYF.

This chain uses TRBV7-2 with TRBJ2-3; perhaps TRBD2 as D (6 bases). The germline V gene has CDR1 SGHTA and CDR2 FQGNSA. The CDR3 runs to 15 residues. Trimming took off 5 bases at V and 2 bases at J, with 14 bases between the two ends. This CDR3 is CASSQNGGITDTQYF. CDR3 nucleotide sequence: TGTGCCAGCAGCCAGAATGGCGGGATCACAGATACGCAGTATTTT.

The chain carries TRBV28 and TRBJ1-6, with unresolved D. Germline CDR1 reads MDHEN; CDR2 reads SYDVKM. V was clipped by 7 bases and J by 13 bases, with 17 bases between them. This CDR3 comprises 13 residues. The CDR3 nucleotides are TGTGCCAGCAATATCGCCTCCCGAGCGCCCCTCCACTTT. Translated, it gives CASNIASRAPLHF.